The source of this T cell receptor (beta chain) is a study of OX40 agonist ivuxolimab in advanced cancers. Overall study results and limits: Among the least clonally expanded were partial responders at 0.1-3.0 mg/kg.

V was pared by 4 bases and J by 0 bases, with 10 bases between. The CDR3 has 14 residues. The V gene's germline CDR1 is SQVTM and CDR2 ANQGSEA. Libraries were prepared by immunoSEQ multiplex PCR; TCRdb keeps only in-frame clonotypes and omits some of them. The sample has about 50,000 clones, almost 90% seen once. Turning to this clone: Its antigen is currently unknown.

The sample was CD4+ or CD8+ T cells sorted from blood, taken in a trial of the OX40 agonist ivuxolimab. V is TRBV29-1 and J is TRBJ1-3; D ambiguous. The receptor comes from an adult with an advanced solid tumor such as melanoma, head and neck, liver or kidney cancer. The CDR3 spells CSVAHDTSGNTIYF. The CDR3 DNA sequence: TGCAGCGTTGCGCATGACACCTCTGGAAACACCATATATTTT.